The 29 T cell receptor beta chains in this list originate from one sample, sequenced in a study of Ad26.COV2.S vaccination and SARS-CoV-2 variants. Only in-frame clones appear in the TCRdb table, and some are missing; sequencing was by immunoSEQ multiplex PCR. The sample holds about 350,000 clones, about 92% seen once. This material consisted of peripheral blood, taken after recovery from COVID-19. All receptors derive from a human donor who had recovered from COVID-19.

The V and J genes are TRBV13 and TRBJ2-3, with D possibly matching TRBD2 (6 bases). There are 16 residues in the CDR3. The germline gives CDR1 PRHDT, CDR2 FYEKMQ (reference sequence). V was clipped by 4 bases and J by 1 base, with 15 bases between them. This CDR3 is CASSSPQASGTDTQYF. The CDR3 region has the DNA TGTGCCAGCAGCTCCCCCCAGGCTAGCGGCACAGATACGCAGTATTTT.

The V and J genes are TRBV6-4 and TRBJ1-6; TRBD1 aligns across 7 bases. The CDR3 has 13 amino acids. Germline trimming cut 3 bases from V and 7 bases from J; bases unmatched to any gene: 0. Germline lookup yields CDR1 MRHNA and CDR2 SNTAGT. In nucleotides, the CDR3 is TGTGCCAGCAGTGAACAGGGGAATTCACCCCTCCACTTT. It yields the protein CASSEQGNSPLHF.

DNA for the CDR3: TGTGCCAGCAGCTCAATACGATCGGGACCGGGGAACTATGGCTACACCTTC. Protein product: CASSSIRSGPGNYGYTF. The V and J genes are TRBV11-2 and TRBJ1-2; D possibly corresponds to TRBD1 (5 bases). Germline V gives CDR1 SGHAT, CDR2 FQNNGV. The length of the CDR3 is 17 residues. V was trimmed by 4 bases and J by 2 bases, leaving 20 bases between them. Full variable domain (missing parts from reference TRBV11-2 and TRBJ1-2): EAGVAQSPRYKIIEKRQSVAFWCNPISGHATLYWYQQILGQGPKLLIQFQNNGVVDDSQLPKDRFSAERLKGVDSTLKIQPAKLEDSAVYLCASSSIRSGPGNYGYTFGSGTRLTVV.

V usage is TRBV7-9 and J usage is TRBJ2-1; TRBD1 agrees at 7 bases. This CDR3 comprises 15 residues. Germline CDR1 reads SEHNR; CDR2 reads FQNEAQ (reference sequence). V shed 5 bases and J 2 bases; nucleotides not matched to a gene: 6. The CDR3 DNA follows: TGTGCCAGCAGCCCCCCCGGGACAGCCTACAATGAGCAGTTCTTC. Protein product: CASSPPGTAYNEQFF.

This sequence joins TRBV11-3 and TRBJ2-3, with D possibly TRBD1 on 5 matching bases. The germline gives CDR1 SGHNT, CDR2 YENEEA. V was trimmed by 5 bases and J by 2 bases, leaving 8 bases between them. This CDR3 has 13 residues. CDR3 in amino acids: CASSGHPTDTQYF. In DNA, the CDR3 is TGTGCCAGCAGCGGACACCCCACAGATACGCAGTATTTT. Drawing the rest from reference TRBV11-3 and TRBJ2-3, the complete variable domain is EAGVVQSPRYKIIEKKQPVAFWCNPISGHNTLYWYLQNLGQGPELLIRYENEEAVDDSQLPKDRFSAERLKGVDSTLKIQPAELGDSAVYLCASSGHPTDTQYFGPGTRLTVL.

This rearrangement joins TRBV14 to TRBJ2-3, with no clear D. The CDR3 covers 14 residues. In germline, CDR1 is SGHDN, CDR2 FVKESK. V was trimmed by 0 bases and J by 5 bases, leaving 9 bases between them. The CDR3 region has the DNA TGTGCCAGCAGCCAAGAAGAGATTGGAGATACGCAGTATTTT. This translates into CASSQEEIGDTQYF.

The V gene is TRBV7-9, the J gene TRBJ1-1; D is ambiguous. Germline CDR1 reads SEHNR; CDR2 reads FQNEAQ (reference sequence). Trimming shortened V by 5 bases and J by 5 bases, and 9 bases separated the two germline ends. The CDR3 sequence is 12 residues long. Written as DNA, the CDR3 is TGTGCCAGCAGCATCAGCGGGACTGAAGCTTTCTTT. This encodes CASSISGTEAFF.

The chain employs TRBV10-3 and TRBJ2-7; 7 nucleotides line up with TRBD1. Germline CDR1 is ENHRY and CDR2 is SYGVKD. V lost 4 bases to trimming and J lost 1 base; unmatched junction nucleotides: 4. The length of the CDR3 is 14 residues. CDR3 sequence reads: CAISVRQGSYEQYF. CDR3 DNA: TGTGCCATCAGTGTGAGACAGGGATCCTACGAGCAGTACTTC.

In this sample, this clone turned up once. This rearrangement joins TRBV4-1 to TRBJ1-5; no definite D call. CDR1 is MGHRA and CDR2 is YSYEKL in the germline V gene. Trimming took off 0 bases at V and 0 bases at J, with 9 bases between the two ends. The CDR3 consists of 16 residues. The CDR3 nucleotides read TGCGCCAGCAGCCAAGAGTATAGGGTTAGCAATCAGCCCCAGCATTTT. Translated: CASSQEYRVSNQPQHF.

This chain uses TRBV5-1 with TRBJ2-1; 14 bases agree with TRBD2. V was clipped by 1 base and J by 5 bases; unmatched bases: 11. The CDR3 has 19 residues. The germline gives CDR1 SGHRS, CDR2 YFSETQ. CDR3 bases: TGCGCCAGCAGCTTGATAGGGACTAGCGGGGGCATTTATAACAATGAGCAGTTCTTC. Its translation is CASSLIGTSGGIYNNEQFF. The full variable domain, in which reference TRBV5-1 and TRBJ2-1 provide the parts outside the CDR3, is KAGVTQTPRYLIKTRGQQVTLSCSPISGHRSVSWYQQTPGQGLQFLFEYFSETQRNKGNFPGRFSGRQFSNSRSEMNVSTLELGDSALYLCASSLIGTSGGIYNNEQFFGPGTRLTVL.

This rearrangement joins TRBV12-5 to TRBJ2-7; 8 positions agree with TRBD2. The CDR3 consists of 16 residues. V was clipped by 5 bases and J by 4 bases; unmatched bases: 13. Germline values: CDR1 LGHNT, CDR2 FRNRAP. DNA for the CDR3: TGTGCTAGTGGTCCACCTGGCCGGGAGGGAAGATACGAGCAGTACTTC. It yields the protein CASGPPGREGRYEQYF. Looking up the rest from reference TRBV12-5 and TRBJ2-7 gives the full variable domain: DARVTQTPRHKVTEMGQEVTMRCQPILGHNTVFWYRQTMMQGLELLAYFRNRAPLDDSGMPKDRFSAEMPDATLATLKIQPSEPRDSAVYFCASGPPGREGRYEQYFGPGTRLTVT.

The chain is built from TRBV6-5 and TRBJ1-5; no clear D gene. The V gene's germline CDR1 is MNHEY and CDR2 SVGAGI. This CDR3 has 13 residues. Trimming shortened V by 0 bases and J by 5 bases, and 5 bases separated the two germline ends. CDR3 nucleotide sequence: TGTGCCAGCAGTTACTCAAGTGATCAGCCCCAGCATTTT. This sequence encodes CASSYSSDQPQHF.

In the case of this clone: Other DNA sequences in the same sample also yield this CDR3. The chain links TRBV12-3 or TRBV12-4 to TRBJ1-1; D gene uncertain. V dropped 1 base and J dropped 1 base, with 4 bases sitting between them. The length of the CDR3 is 13 residues. The CDR3, as DNA: TGTGCCAGCAGTTTAGGACCGAACACTGAAGCTTTCTTT. This sequence encodes CASSLGPNTEAFF.

V is TRBV7-2 and J is TRBJ1-1, with D possibly TRBD1 on 5 matching bases. Germline V gives CDR1 SGHTA, CDR2 FQGNSA. Trimming cost V 4 bases and J 1 base, with 16 bases left between them. CDR3 length: 16 residues. DNA of the CDR3: TGTGCCAGCAGCTCAAGGGTGGGGGTCCAGAACACTGAAGCTTTCTTT. It is translated as CASSSRVGVQNTEAFF. Full variable domain (remainder filled in from reference TRBV7-2 and TRBJ1-1): GAGVSQSPSNKVTEKGKDVELRCDPISGHTALYWYRQSLGQGLEFLIYFQGNSAPDKSGLPSDRFSAERTGGSVSTLTIQRTQQEDSAVYLCASSSRVGVQNTEAFFGQGTRLTVV.

The chain is built from TRBV23-1 and TRBJ1-2, with 9 positions matching TRBD1. TRBV23-1 qualifies as an ORF whose function is uncertain. Germline trimming cut 4 bases from V and 5 bases from J; bases unmatched to any gene: 17. This CDR3 is built from 18 residues. The CDR3 is CASSPVPLHRGRRYGYTF. The CDR3 bases are TGCGCCAGCAGTCCAGTCCCACTACACAGGGGGCGTCGGTATGGCTACACCTTC.

The rearrangement links TRBV12-3 or TRBV12-4 to TRBJ1-1; D is perhaps TRBD1 (5 bases). This CDR3 comprises 13 residues. The V gene lost 3 bases and the J gene lost 3 bases, with 8 bases spanning the gap. The CDR3 DNA is TGTGCCAGCAGTTTCCTAGGGGACACTGAAGCTTTCTTT. Translated, it gives CASSFLGDTEAFF.

The chain combines TRBV4-2 with TRBJ2-2; D not resolved. Germline V CDR1 and CDR2: LGHNA, YNFKEQ. The ends were cut back, 2 bases at V and 1 base at J, with 8 bases in the middle. This CDR3 contains 15 residues. CDR3 sequence reads: CASSQTGGNTGELFF. CDR3 DNA sequence: TGTGCCAGCAGCCAAACTGGCGGGAACACCGGGGAGCTGTTTTTT.

A remark on this clone: In the same sample, other DNA sequences code for this CDR3. This rearrangement joins TRBV6-5 to TRBJ1-6; a weak D match, TRBD1 (5 bases). The CDR3 sequence is 12 residues long. Germline values: CDR1 MNHEY, CDR2 SVGAGI. The ends were cut back, 2 bases at V and 9 bases at J, with 5 bases in the middle. The CDR3 coding sequence is TGTGCCAGCAGTTACGGGGGTTCACCCCTCCACTTT. It specifies CASSYGGSPLHF.

The chain employs TRBV4-2 and TRBJ1-2; D gene ambiguous. From germline, CDR1 is LGHNA and CDR2 YNFKEQ. The CDR3 runs 12 residues. V lost 3 bases and J lost 5, with 7 bases in between. CDR3 nucleotides: TGTGCCAGCAGCCATCTCGATTATGGCTACACCTTC. This translates into CASSHLDYGYTF.

The chain couples TRBV7-6 to TRBJ1-2; TRBD1 matches 9 bases. The V and J ends lost 0 bases and 2 bases, in that order; junction bases with no gene match: 1. Germline-derived CDR1 and CDR2 are SGHVS and FNYEAQ. The CDR3 spans 15 residues. DNA for the CDR3: TGTGCCAGCAGCTTAGCGGGGACAGGGAACTATGGCTACACCTTC. Translation: CASSLAGTGNYGYTF.

V gene TRBV11-2 combines with J gene TRBJ1-6; no definite D call. CDR3 length: 14 amino acids. Germline CDR1 is SGHAT and CDR2 is FQNNGV. With 4 bases removed from V and 4 bases from J, the gap between germline ends came to 8 bases. CDR3: CASSSGPYNSPLHF. CDR3 DNA: TGTGCCAGCAGCTCCGGGCCATATAATTCACCCCTCCACTTT.

The chain carries TRBV6-5 and TRBJ2-1; 7 positions match TRBD2. This CDR3 comprises 15 residues. The V gene end was trimmed by 4 bases and the J gene end by 7 bases; junction bases not matched to a gene: 10. Germline CDR1 reads MNHEY; CDR2 reads SVGAGI. The CDR3 DNA reads TGTGCCAGCAGTTCCTTGCGGGGGACCTTAAATGAGCAGTTCTTC. It codes for CASSSLRGTLNEQFF.

The J gene is TRBJ2-2, the V gene TRBV3-1 (or the pseudogene TRBV3-2); D gene uncertain. The CDR3 is 11 amino acids. The germline V gene has CDR1 LGHDT and CDR2 YNNKEL (reference sequence). Trimming removed 4 bases at V and 7 bases at J, with 4 bases between. CDR3 residues: CASSRVGELFF. In DNA form, the CDR3 reads TGTGCCAGCAGCCGCGTCGGGGAGCTGTTTTTT.

About this clone itself: Because it lacks the conserved phenylalanine or tryptophan at the end, this CDR3 is likely a read error. Because the CDR3's place on the DNA is in doubt, the DNA is left out and the CDR3 is given as listed by TCRdb. The chain is built from TRBV6-1 and TRBJ2-7; the table's D call, TRBD1, was not checked against the DNA. Germline V CDR1 and CDR2: MNHNS, SASEGT. The CDR3 comprises 14 residues, both ends counted. CDR3 in amino acids: CASSEKGRQGVISG.

The chain has TRBV9 and TRBJ2-2; TRBD1 agrees at 8 bases. CDR3 length: 16 amino acids. Germline V gene sequence: CDR1 SGDLS, CDR2 YYNGEE. The ends lost 0 bases at V and 7 bases at J; junction bases unmatched: 8. CDR3 DNA: TGTGCCAGCAGCGTAGGAGGGGGACAGGCGAGCGGGGAGCTGTTTTTT. The encoded protein is CASSVGGGQASGELFF.

V and J are TRBV7-9 and TRBJ2-2, with D unresolved. This CDR3 comprises 15 residues. The germline CDR1 and CDR2 sequences are SEHNR and FQNEAQ (reference sequence). V was shortened by 4 bases and J by 5 bases, with 14 bases between the two germline ends. The CDR3, as DNA: TGTGCCAGCAGCTCGACGGGCCCAGGTACCGGGGAGCTGTTTTTT. Protein product: CASSSTGPGTGELFF.

The chain links TRBV6-1 to TRBJ1-4; D ambiguous. The germline V gene has CDR1 MNHNS and CDR2 SASEGT. V lost 4 bases, J lost 4 bases, and 16 bases lay in between. This CDR3 has 16 amino acids. DNA of the CDR3: TGTGCCAGCAGTGCAACGCCGGGCCGACATAATGAAAAACTGTTTTTT. This sequence encodes CASSATPGRHNEKLFF.

Regarding this clone: Other DNA sequences of this sample code for an identical CDR3. The chain has TRBV6-5 and TRBJ1-1; D may be TRBD1 (5 bases). Per germline, CDR1 MNHEY and CDR2 SVGAGI. Between the trimmed V and J ends, which lost 2 bases and 0 bases, there was a span of 7 bases. This CDR3 is 14 amino acids long. CDR3 coding DNA: TGTGCCAGCAGTTACGGGGGGGTGAACACTGAAGCTTTCTTT. Its translation is CASSYGGVNTEAFF.

The rearrangement uses TRBV5-6 and TRBJ2-1; D is possibly TRBD2 (6 bases). Germline CDR1 is SGHDT and CDR2 is YYEEEE. The CDR3 covers 16 residues. The V end was cut by 0 bases, the J end by 3 bases, with 13 bases between. Written as DNA, the CDR3 is TGTGCCAGCAGCTTGGCCCTAACGGGGGTCTACAATGAGCAGTTCTTC. Residues: CASSLALTGVYNEQFF.